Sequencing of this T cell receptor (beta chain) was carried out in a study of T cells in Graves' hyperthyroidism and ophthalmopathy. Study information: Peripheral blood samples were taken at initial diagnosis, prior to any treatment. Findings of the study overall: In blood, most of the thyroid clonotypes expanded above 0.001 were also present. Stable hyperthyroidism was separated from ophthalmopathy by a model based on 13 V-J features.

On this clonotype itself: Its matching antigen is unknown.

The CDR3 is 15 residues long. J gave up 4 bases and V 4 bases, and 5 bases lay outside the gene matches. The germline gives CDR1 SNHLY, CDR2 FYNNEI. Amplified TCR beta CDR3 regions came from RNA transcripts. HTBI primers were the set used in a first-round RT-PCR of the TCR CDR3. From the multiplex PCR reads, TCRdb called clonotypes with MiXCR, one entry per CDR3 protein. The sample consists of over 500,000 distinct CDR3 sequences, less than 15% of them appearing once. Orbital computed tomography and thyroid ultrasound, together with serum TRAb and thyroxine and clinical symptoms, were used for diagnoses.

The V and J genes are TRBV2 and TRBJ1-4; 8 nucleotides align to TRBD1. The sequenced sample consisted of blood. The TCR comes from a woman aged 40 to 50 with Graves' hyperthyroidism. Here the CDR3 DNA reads TGTGCCAGCAGTGGTACAGGGGGAGGTAATGAAAAACTGTTTTTT. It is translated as CASSGTGGGNEKLFF.